These 25 T cell receptor beta chains originate from one sample sequenced in a study of T cells in Graves' hyperthyroidism and ophthalmopathy. Amplification yielded TCR beta CDR3 regions, with RNA transcripts as the source. With the HTBI primer set, the TCR CDR3 went through a first round of RT-PCR. TCRdb re-called the multiplex PCR reads through MiXCR, storing one row per CDR3 protein. Of over 300,000 distinct CDR3 sequences listed, approximately 14% are singletons. Sequenced input: blood. Receptor source: a woman aged 60 to 75 with Graves' hyperthyroidism.

This clonotype showed up just a few times. This sequence joins TRBV2 and TRBJ1-2; no definite D call. Germline V gene data show CDR1 as SNHLY and CDR2 as FYNNEI. This CDR3 contains 14 residues. Trimming shortened V by 4 bases and J by 3 bases, and 12 bases separated the two germline ends. CDR3 residues: CASSATPRDYGYTF. The DNA of the CDR3 is TGTGCCAGCAGTGCGACGCCGAGAGACTATGGCTACACCTTC. Combining the CDR3 with reference TRBV2 and TRBJ1-2 gives the whole variable domain EPEVTQTPSHQVTQMGQEVILRCVPISNHLYFYWYRQILGQKVEFLVSFYNNEISEKSEIFDDQFSVERPDGSNFTLKIRSTKLEDSAMYFCASSATPRDYGYTFGSGTRLTVV.

The table lists this clonotype with a few counts. The chain combines TRBV19 with TRBJ1-4; D not resolved. V lost 4 bases to trimming and J lost 5 bases, with 8 bases between them. Looked up from germline, CDR1 is LNHDA and CDR2 is SQIVND (reference sequence). This CDR3 comprises 13 residues. CDR3: CASSSLANEKLFF. The CDR3 bases are TGTGCCAGTAGTAGCCTGGCAAATGAAAAACTGTTTTTT.

This clonotype was detected a few times. The chain joins TRBV9 to TRBJ2-5, with TRBD2 as a possible D gene (6 bases). The CDR3 spans 15 residues. The germline V gene has CDR1 SGDLS and CDR2 YYNGEE. Trimming took 0 bases from V and 0 from J, leaving 9 bases between them. The CDR3 sequence: CASSVGASDQETQYF. CDR3 DNA sequence: TGTGCCAGCAGCGTAGGGGCTAGCGACCAAGAGACCCAGTACTTC.

The genes are TRBV11-3 and TRBJ2-7; tentative D call: TRBD2 (6 bases). This CDR3 comprises 17 residues. Trimming took off 3 bases at V and 3 bases at J, with 21 bases between the two ends. Germline CDR1 SGHNT, CDR2 YENEEA. This CDR3 is CASSFIAASLSHYEQYF. CDR3 coding DNA: TGTGCCAGCAGCTTCATAGCGGCATCCCTGTCTCACTACGAGCAGTACTTC.

Many counts were recorded for this clonotype. The rearrangement uses TRBV6-1 and TRBJ1-2; TRBD1 agrees at 8 bases. Losses at the gene ends were 7 bases for V and 0 bases for J; bases not matched to a gene: 4. The CDR3 spans 14 residues. CDR1 and CDR2 (germline): MNHNS, SASEGT. CDR3: CASNEQGANYGYTF. DNA of the CDR3: TGTGCCAGCAACGAACAGGGGGCTAACTATGGCTACACCTTC.

This clonotype was recorded a few times. The chain couples TRBV5-4 to TRBJ2-1, with D maybe TRBD2 (5 bases). The CDR3 consists of 13 residues. Looked up from germline, CDR1 is SGHNT and CDR2 is YYREEE (reference sequence). The V end lost 2 bases, the J end lost 8 bases, and 11 bases lay between the germline ends. For the CDR3, the DNA is TGTGCCAGCAGCTTTCAGAGGACTGATGAGCAGTTCTTC. It is translated as CASSFQRTDEQFF.

This clonotype showed up just a few times. With a much larger clone just one base away, this may be a read error. The rearrangement uses TRBV12-3 or TRBV12-4 and TRBJ2-7, with 7 bases matching TRBD1. The CDR3 is 15 residues long. The CDR3 nucleotides read TGTGCCAGCAGCCGGGGACAGAGGCCCCTCTACGAGCGGTACTTC. This encodes CASSRGQRPLYERYF.

The V and J genes are TRBV7-9 and TRBJ1-1; a weak D match, TRBD1 (6 bases). Germline V CDR1 and CDR2: SEHNR, FQNEAQ (reference sequence). The CDR3 extends over 14 amino acids. The V and J ends lost 1 base and 9 bases respectively, with 15 bases between them. The chain's CDR3 is CASSLGGVQGKAFF. The CDR3 DNA follows: TGTGCCAGCAGCTTAGGAGGCGTACAGGGAAAAGCTTTCTTT.

The CDR3 DNA follows: TGCAGCGTTGGGGTGACAGGGGATACGCAGTATTTT. This sequence encodes CSVGVTGDTQYF. The chain uses TRBV29-1 and TRBJ2-3; 7 bases agree with TRBD1. The V gene's germline CDR1 is SQVTM and CDR2 ANQGSEA. The CDR3 runs 12 residues. The V segment lost 4 bases and the J segment 6 bases; nucleotides outside the gene matches: 4.

This clonotype was observed many times. This chain uses TRBV12-3 or TRBV12-4 with TRBJ1-6; D is uncertain. V shed 8 bases and J shed 2 bases, with 4 bases lying between them. The CDR3 totals 12 residues. DNA of the CDR3: TGTGCCAGCTTAGCCTATAATTCACCCCTCCACTTT. Its translation is CASLAYNSPLHF.

The chain combines TRBV6-5 with TRBJ2-7, with 7 bases lining up with TRBD1. Trimming removed 2 bases from V and 4 bases from J; junction bases left unmatched: 8. This CDR3 region has 15 residues. The germline gives CDR1 MNHEY, CDR2 SVGAGI. CDR3 sequence: CASSYLGQAKYEQYF. For the CDR3, the DNA is TGTGCCAGCAGTTACCTCGGACAGGCGAAATACGAGCAGTACTTC.

In its sample, this clonotype was seen a few times. J is TRBJ1-2 and V is TRBV6-1, with D tentatively TRBD1 (5 bases). CDR1 is MNHNS, CDR2 SASEGT, per germline. The CDR3 runs to 14 residues. The V and J ends lost 2 bases and 7 bases respectively, with 14 bases between them. CDR3: CASSEIPGDSGYTF. The CDR3 bases are TGTGCCAGCAGTGAAATTCCGGGGGACTCTGGCTACACCTTC.

There are many counts of this clonotype. V usage is TRBV7-2 and J usage is TRBJ2-3; D is ambiguous. Germline loops: CDR1 SGHTA, CDR2 FQGNSA. The CDR3 has 15 residues. With 1 base removed from V and 0 bases from J, the gap between germline ends came to 8 bases. The CDR3 DNA reads TGTGCCAGCAGCTTAGACTACCTTAGCACAGATACGCAGTATTTT. Amino acids: CASSLDYLSTDTQYF.

This clonotype was counted a few times. J is TRBJ2-7 and V is TRBV2; D not resolved. There are 12 residues in the CDR3. Between the trimmed V and J ends, which lost 0 bases and 3 bases, there was a span of 3 bases. Germline assignment: CDR1 SNHLY and CDR2 FYNNEI. CDR3 DNA sequence: TGTGCCAGCAGTGAAGCGGACTACGAGCAGTACTTC. Its protein product is CASSEADYEQYF.

V usage is TRBV5-1 and J usage is TRBJ2-5, with TRBD1 matching 9 bases. The CDR3 runs 15 residues. The germline gives CDR1 SGHRS, CDR2 YFSETQ. V dropped 2 bases and J dropped 2; count of bases not matched to a gene: 4. The CDR3 DNA reads as TGCGCCAGCAGCTTAGAACAGGGGGCTCAAGAGACCCAGTACTTC. It encodes CASSLEQGAQETQYF.

In the case of this clonotype: A much larger clone lies one base from this, so it may be a read error. The rearrangement links TRBV7-2 to TRBJ2-1; 9 bases match TRBD1. CDR3 length equals 13 residues. CDR1 is SGHTA and CDR2 is FQGNSA in the germline V gene. The CDR3 sequence is CASSIGTGSEQSF. The DNA of the CDR3 is TGTGCCAGCAGCATTGGGACAGGGAGTGAGCAGTCCTTC.

This clonotype was counted at least ten times. This chain joins TRBV3-1 and TRBJ1-2, with 10 bases aligning to TRBD1. The length of the CDR3 is 15 residues. The V gene end was trimmed by 4 bases and the J gene end by 4 bases; junction bases not matched to a gene: 6. Germline CDR1 LGHDT, CDR2 YNNKEL (reference sequence). CDR3 region: CASSPQDRGSYGYTF. As DNA, the CDR3 is TGTGCCAGCAGCCCCCAGGACAGGGGGAGCTATGGCTACACCTTC.

This clonotype was seen repeatedly, ten times or more. This CDR3 is CSATRGGGSDEQFF. CDR3 nucleotide sequence: TGCAGTGCTACGAGAGGAGGGGGGTCTGATGAGCAGTTCTTC. The V call is TRBV20-1, the J call TRBJ2-1; D is perhaps TRBD1 or TRBD2 (6 bases each). CDR3 length: 14 amino acids. V lost 4 bases to trimming and J lost 8 bases, with 18 bases between them. Germline-derived CDR1 and CDR2 are DFQATT and SNEGSKA (reference sequence).

This clonotype was found many times. The genes are TRBV12-3 or TRBV12-4 and TRBJ2-1; D gene uncertain. This CDR3 region has 15 residues. V shed 5 bases and J shed 4 bases, with 15 bases lying between them. The CDR3 region is CASSPLTRRYNEQFF. The CDR3 DNA is TGTGCCAGCAGTCCGCTGACTCGACGTTACAATGAGCAGTTCTTC.

This clonotype came up many times. This chain links TRBV12-3 or TRBV12-4 with TRBJ1-1; TRBD1 might be the D (6 bases). The length of the CDR3 is 14 residues. With 2 bases removed from V and 5 bases from J, the gap between germline ends came to 12 bases. The DNA for the CDR3 is TGTGCCAGCAGTTTAACTGGGGGCTTTACTGAAGCTTTCTTT. Protein sequence: CASSLTGGFTEAFF.

This clonotype was picked up a small number of times. The rearrangement joins TRBV5-5 to TRBJ2-6, with D uncertain. With 4 bases removed from V and 0 bases from J, the gap between germline ends came to 11 bases. CDR1 is SGHKS and CDR2 is YYEKEE in the germline V gene (reference sequence). The CDR3 is made up of 16 amino acids. CDR3 in amino acids: CASSPRGSSGANVLTF. CDR3 DNA: TGTGCCAGCAGCCCGCGAGGTAGCTCTGGGGCCAACGTCCTGACTTTC.

This clonotype was seen a few times. In DNA, the CDR3 is TGTGCCAGCAGCCAAGACCGAGGAGATACGCAGTATTTT. This sequence encodes CASSQDRGDTQYF. This chain uses TRBV4-2 with TRBJ2-3, with no clear D. CDR1 is LGHNA, CDR2 YNFKEQ, per germline. The CDR3 has 13 residues. Trimming stripped 0 bases from V and 5 bases from J, with 6 bases between.

This clonotype came up many times. The chain uses TRBV5-1 and TRBJ2-5; no definite D call. The germline V gene has CDR1 SGHRS and CDR2 YFSETQ. CDR3 size: 16 residues. V was trimmed by 0 bases and J by 1 base, leaving 13 bases between them. In DNA, the CDR3 is TGCGCCAGCAGCTTGGAGTTAGGGCGCATCCAAGAGACCCAGTACTTC. It encodes CASSLELGRIQETQYF.

The gene calls are TRBV19 and TRBJ2-7; TRBD1 aligns across 8 bases. V shed 3 bases and J 0 bases; nucleotides not matched to a gene: 4. The CDR3 runs 15 residues. In germline, CDR1 is LNHDA, CDR2 SQIVND (reference sequence). Here the CDR3 DNA reads TGTGCCAGTAGTATTCAGGACAGGGACTCCTACGAGCAGTACTTC. Translation: CASSIQDRDSYEQYF.

The rearrangement joins TRBV11-2 to TRBJ2-1; possibly TRBD1 for D (5 bases). The germline CDR1 and CDR2 sequences are SGHAT and FQNNGV. This CDR3 region has 13 residues. With 7 bases removed from V and 6 bases from J, the gap between germline ends came to 13 bases. The CDR3 is CASTPRAPNEQFF. The DNA of the CDR3 is TGTGCCAGCACCCCCAGGGCCCCCAATGAGCAGTTCTTC.